These 19 T cell receptor beta chains came from one sample sequenced in a study of shared clonotypes between healthy human individuals. Generated by immunoSEQ multiplex PCR, the TCRdb table keeps only in-frame clones and is missing some. Here the sample spans about 2 million clones, roughly 96% being singletons. What was sequenced was naive CD4+ T cells sorted from blood. Described subset: CD45RA+ positively selected. Receptor source: a man between 18 and 29 years old in good health.

The chain links TRBV18 to TRBJ1-1; D is undetermined. Germline CDR1 is KGHSH and CDR2 is LQKENI. Trimming took off 5 bases at V and 1 base at J, with 8 bases between the two ends. The CDR3 contains 13 residues. The CDR3 sequence: CASSSAENTEAFF. The CDR3 region has the DNA TGTGCCAGCTCATCCGCGGAGAACACTGAAGCTTTCTTT.

Worth noting for this clone: A single base separates this from a much larger clone, so it may be a read error. The CDR3 sequence: CASSPRTVYGYTF. CDR3 DNA: TGTGCCAGCAGCCCCCGGACGGTCTATGGCTACACCTTC. The chain recombines TRBV7-9 with TRBJ1-2; D gene ambiguous. V was pared by 5 bases and J by 4 bases, with 11 bases between. The CDR3 runs 13 residues. Germline V lookup: CDR1 SEHNR, CDR2 FQNEAQ (reference sequence).

The rearrangement uses TRBV2 and TRBJ1-1; D is ambiguous. Germline V gives CDR1 SNHLY, CDR2 FYNNEI. V was shortened by 0 bases and J by 1 base, with 9 bases between the two germline ends. The CDR3 sequence is 15 residues long. The CDR3 DNA reads TGTGCCAGCAGTGAAGCCGCTATGTCGAACACTGAAGCTTTCTTT. This gives the protein CASSEAAMSNTEAFF.

The rearrangement links TRBV5-4 to TRBJ2-2; no reliable D call. The germline gives CDR1 SGHNT, CDR2 YYREEE (reference sequence). This CDR3 comprises 14 residues. Trimming left V 4 bases short and J 2 bases short, with 9 bases between. The DNA of the CDR3 is TGTGCCAGCAGCAGCCGGACCAACACCGGGGAGCTGTTTTTT. Translation gives CASSSRTNTGELFF.

The rearrangement uses TRBV28 and TRBJ2-4, with D possibly matching TRBD1 (6 bases). Germline lookup yields CDR1 MDHEN and CDR2 SYDVKM. V shed 4 bases and J shed 2 bases, with 12 bases lying between them. The CDR3 contains 15 residues. Here the CDR3 reads CASSSPTGTKNIQYF. The DNA of the CDR3 is TGTGCCAGCAGTTCCCCGACAGGAACCAAAAACATTCAGTACTTC.

In regard to this clone: The identical CDR3 is also encoded by other nucleotide sequences in the sample. This chain connects TRBV5-1 to TRBJ2-5, with 9 bases fitting TRBD2. The junction had 6 bases not matched to a gene; V was cut back by 3 bases and J by 3 bases. Per germline, CDR1 SGHRS and CDR2 YFSETQ. The CDR3 sequence is 15 residues long. CDR3 sequence: CASSSAGGREETQYF. CDR3 in DNA: TGCGCCAGCAGCTCGGCTGGCGGGAGGGAAGAGACCCAGTACTTC.

Here the CDR3 reads CASSQEVEGPYEQYF. The CDR3 DNA follows: TGTGCCAGCAGCCAAGAAGTGGAGGGTCCCTACGAGCAGTACTTC. The chain carries TRBV4-2 and TRBJ2-7; D is perhaps TRBD2 (6 bases). In germline, CDR1 is LGHNA, CDR2 YNFKEQ. The CDR3 has 15 amino acids. The V gene lost 0 bases and the J gene lost 2 bases, with 11 bases spanning the gap.

CDR3 nucleotides: TGTGCCAGCAGCAAATTCCCGGAGGGTATAACCGGAAACACCATATATTTT. This gives the protein CASSKFPEGITGNTIYF. V is TRBV21-1 and J is TRBJ1-3. TRBV21-1 is a pseudogene segment. The CDR3 has 17 residues.

The V gene is TRBV6-5, the J gene TRBJ1-1; 8 bases are a match to TRBD1. Germline values: CDR1 MNHEY, CDR2 SVGAGI. CDR3 length equals 13 residues. The J segment lost 10 bases and the V segment lost 5 bases, leaving 9 bases of the junction unmatched. CDR3 in amino acids: CASSGTGGNRAFF. The CDR3 region has the DNA TGTGCCAGCAGTGGGACAGGTGGGAACAGAGCTTTCTTT.

Turning to this clone: One base away lies a much larger clone, so this may be a sequencing read error. The chain recombines TRBV5-5 with TRBJ1-5; 9 nucleotides line up with TRBD1. This CDR3 has 13 amino acids. The germline V gene encodes CDR1 SGHKS and CDR2 YYEKEE (reference sequence). The junction had 0 bases not matched to a gene; V was cut back by 3 bases and J by 5 bases. The CDR3 nucleotides are TGTGCCAGCAGCTGGGACAGGGATCAGCCCCAGCATTTT. It specifies CASSWDRDQPQHF.

This rearrangement joins TRBV27 to TRBJ1-3; D is ambiguous. The V end lost 2 bases, the J end lost 4 bases, and 9 bases lay between the germline ends. The CDR3 is 14 residues long. Per the germline V gene, CDR1 is MNHEY and CDR2 is SMNVEV (reference sequence). The chain's CDR3 is CASSLTGLGNTIYF. CDR3 in DNA: TGTGCCAGCAGTTTAACGGGTTTGGGAAACACCATATATTTT.

The genes are TRBV28 and TRBJ2-3; D gene uncertain. V lost 6 bases and J lost 6, with 10 bases in between. The CDR3 is 12 amino acids. Germline CDR1 reads MDHEN; CDR2 reads SYDVKM. The CDR3 DNA sequence: TGTGCCAGCAGCGCGGCCTCGGATACGCAGTATTTT. Amino acid sequence: CASSAASDTQYF.

V gene TRBV11-2 combines with J gene TRBJ2-7; 10 bases agree with TRBD2. CDR1 is SGHAT and CDR2 is FQNNGV in the germline V gene. The CDR3 length is 17 residues. J lost 1 base, V lost 5 bases, and 11 bases had no gene match. CDR3 in amino acids: CASSIHRASGRSYEQYF. CDR3 DNA sequence: TGTGCCAGCAGCATCCACAGGGCTAGCGGGAGATCCTACGAGCAGTACTTC.

The V call is TRBV5-1, the J call TRBJ2-7; D unclear. This CDR3 spans 16 amino acids. V lost 5 bases to trimming and J lost 0 bases, with 18 bases between them. Per germline, CDR1 SGHRS and CDR2 YFSETQ. CDR3 sequence: CASSPAFPQSSYEQYF. As DNA, the CDR3 is TGCGCCAGCAGTCCCGCATTCCCTCAAAGCTCCTACGAGCAGTACTTC.

This clone was recorded once. The chain recombines TRBV18 with TRBJ1-5; a weak D match, TRBD1 (6 bases). V was shortened by 3 bases and J by 9 bases, with 15 bases between the two germline ends. The CDR3 covers 14 residues. Germline CDR1 and CDR2: KGHSH and LQKENI. For the CDR3, the DNA is TGTGCCAGCTCACCTGAGACAGGCATAGGGCCCCAGCATTTT. Protein: CASSPETGIGPQHF. The whole variable domain, filled in from reference TRBV18 and TRBJ1-5, reads NAGVMQNPRHLVRRRGQEARLRCSPMKGHSHVYWYRQLPEEGLKFMVYLQKENIIDESGMPKERFSAEFPKEGPSILRIQQVVRGDSAAYFCASSPETGIGPQHFGDGTRLSIL.

The CDR3 sequence is CASSQDLRDRTQYF. The CDR3, as DNA: TGTGCCAGCAGCCAAGACCTGAGGGATCGGACCCAGTACTTC. This sequence joins TRBV14 and TRBJ2-5, with D maybe TRBD2 (5 bases). This CDR3 is 14 amino acids long. CDR1 is SGHDN, CDR2 FVKESK, per germline. Trimming stripped 0 bases from V and 7 bases from J, with 12 bases between.

The J gene is TRBJ2-7, the V gene TRBV27; perhaps TRBD2 as D (6 bases). Germline V lookup: CDR1 MNHEY, CDR2 SMNVEV (reference sequence). The V end lost 4 bases, the J end lost 2 bases, and 24 bases lay between the germline ends. The CDR3 sequence is 18 residues long. The CDR3 spells CASSSYPPLEGRTYEQYF. CDR3 in DNA: TGTGCCAGCAGTTCCTATCCCCCCCTGGAGGGGCGCACCTACGAGCAGTACTTC.

V is TRBV5-1 and J is TRBJ2-5; D gene unclear. CDR1 is SGHRS and CDR2 is YFSETQ in the germline V gene. V lost 3 bases and J 6 bases, leaving 6 bases between the germline ends. The CDR3 covers 11 residues. CDR3 sequence (DNA): TGCGCCAGCAGCTCCACTAAGACCCAGTACTTC. The encoded protein is CASSSTKTQYF.

The J gene is TRBJ2-4, the V gene TRBV2, with a possible D match to TRBD1 (6 bases). Germline V CDR1 and CDR2: SNHLY, FYNNEI. The CDR3 has 13 residues. Trimming stripped 11 bases from V and 3 bases from J, with 14 bases between. This CDR3 is CASGSDSKNIQYF. CDR3 DNA sequence: TGTGCCTCGGGGTCGGACAGCAAAAACATTCAGTACTTC.